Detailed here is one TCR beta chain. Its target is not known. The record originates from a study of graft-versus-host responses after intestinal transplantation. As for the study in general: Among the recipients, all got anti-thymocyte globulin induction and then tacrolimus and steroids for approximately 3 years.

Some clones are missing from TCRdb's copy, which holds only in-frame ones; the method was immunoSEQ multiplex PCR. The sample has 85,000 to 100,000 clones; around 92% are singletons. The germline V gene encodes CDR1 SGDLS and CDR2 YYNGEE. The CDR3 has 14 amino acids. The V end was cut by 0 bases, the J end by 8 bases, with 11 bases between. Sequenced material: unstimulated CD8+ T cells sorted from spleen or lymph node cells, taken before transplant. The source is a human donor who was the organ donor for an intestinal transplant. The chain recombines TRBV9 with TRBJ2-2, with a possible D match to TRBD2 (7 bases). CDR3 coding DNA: TGTGCCAGCAGCGTAGGGGGGGGGCCAGGGGAGCTGTTTTTT. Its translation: CASSVGGGPGELFF.